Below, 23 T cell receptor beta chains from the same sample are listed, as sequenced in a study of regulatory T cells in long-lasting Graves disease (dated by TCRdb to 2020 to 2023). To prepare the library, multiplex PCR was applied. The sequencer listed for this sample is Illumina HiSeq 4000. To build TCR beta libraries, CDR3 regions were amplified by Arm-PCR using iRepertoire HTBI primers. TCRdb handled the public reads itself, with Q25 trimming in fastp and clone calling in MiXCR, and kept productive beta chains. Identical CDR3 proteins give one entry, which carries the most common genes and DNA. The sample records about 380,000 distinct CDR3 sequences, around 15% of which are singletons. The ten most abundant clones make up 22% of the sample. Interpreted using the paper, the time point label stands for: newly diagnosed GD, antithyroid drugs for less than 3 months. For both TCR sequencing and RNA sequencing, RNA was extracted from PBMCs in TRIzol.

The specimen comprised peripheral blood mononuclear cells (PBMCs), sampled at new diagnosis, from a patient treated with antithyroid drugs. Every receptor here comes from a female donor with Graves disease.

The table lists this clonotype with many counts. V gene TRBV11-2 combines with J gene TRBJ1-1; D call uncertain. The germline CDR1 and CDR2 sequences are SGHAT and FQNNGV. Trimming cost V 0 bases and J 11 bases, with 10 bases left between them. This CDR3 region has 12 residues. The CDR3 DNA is TGTGCCAGCAGCTTAGAGCCGGGAGGGGCTTTCTTT. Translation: CASSLEPGGAFF.

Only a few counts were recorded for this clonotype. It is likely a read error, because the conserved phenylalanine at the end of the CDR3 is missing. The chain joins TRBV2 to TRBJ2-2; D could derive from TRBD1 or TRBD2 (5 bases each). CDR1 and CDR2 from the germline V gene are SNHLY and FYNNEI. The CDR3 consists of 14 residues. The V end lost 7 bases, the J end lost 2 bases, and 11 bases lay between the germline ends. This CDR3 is CASIERGNTGELFI. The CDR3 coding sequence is TGTGCCAGCATCGAGAGGGGTAACACCGGGGAGCTGTTTATT.

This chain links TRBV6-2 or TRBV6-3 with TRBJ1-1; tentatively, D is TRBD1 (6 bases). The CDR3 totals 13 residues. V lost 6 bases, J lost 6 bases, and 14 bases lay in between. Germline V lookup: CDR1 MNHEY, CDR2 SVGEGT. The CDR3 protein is CASSPRTASEAFF. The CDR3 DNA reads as TGTGCCAGCAGCCCAAGGACAGCTTCTGAAGCTTTCTTT.

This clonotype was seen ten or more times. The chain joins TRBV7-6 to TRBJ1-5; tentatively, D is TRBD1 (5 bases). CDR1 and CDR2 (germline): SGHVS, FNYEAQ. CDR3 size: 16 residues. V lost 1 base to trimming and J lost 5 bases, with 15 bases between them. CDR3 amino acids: CASSLGPPGRYQPQHF. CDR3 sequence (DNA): TGTGCCAGCAGCTTAGGCCCTCCGGGACGATATCAGCCCCAGCATTTT.

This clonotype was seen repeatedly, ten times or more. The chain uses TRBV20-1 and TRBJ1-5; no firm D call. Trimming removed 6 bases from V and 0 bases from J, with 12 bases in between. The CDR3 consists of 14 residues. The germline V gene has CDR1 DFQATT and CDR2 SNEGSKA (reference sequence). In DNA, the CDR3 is TGCAGTGCGTGGCGGCCATATAGCAATCAGCCCCAGCATTTT. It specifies CSAWRPYSNQPQHF.

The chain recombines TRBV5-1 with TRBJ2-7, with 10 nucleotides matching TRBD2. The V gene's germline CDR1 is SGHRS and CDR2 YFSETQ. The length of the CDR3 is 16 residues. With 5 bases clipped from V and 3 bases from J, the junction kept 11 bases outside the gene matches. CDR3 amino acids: CASSPDPGTSVYEQYF. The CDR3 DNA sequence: TGCGCCAGCAGTCCAGACCCCGGGACTAGCGTCTACGAGCAGTACTTC.

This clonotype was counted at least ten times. The CDR3 DNA reads as TGCGCCAGCAGCTTGGATCCAGCGGGGAGCACAGATACGCAGTATTTT. It codes for CASSLDPAGSTDTQYF. J is TRBJ2-3 and V is TRBV5-1, with 7 bases matching TRBD2. The CDR3 has 16 residues. The V and J ends lost 0 bases and 0 bases, in that order; junction bases with no gene match: 4. Per germline, CDR1 SGHRS and CDR2 YFSETQ.

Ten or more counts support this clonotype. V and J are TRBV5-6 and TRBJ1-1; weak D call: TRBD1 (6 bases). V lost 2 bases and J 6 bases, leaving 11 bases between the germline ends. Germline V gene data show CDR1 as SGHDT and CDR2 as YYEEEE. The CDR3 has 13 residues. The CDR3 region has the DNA TGTGCCAGCAGCTTAGACAGGTTCTCTGAAGCTTTCTTT. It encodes CASSLDRFSEAFF.

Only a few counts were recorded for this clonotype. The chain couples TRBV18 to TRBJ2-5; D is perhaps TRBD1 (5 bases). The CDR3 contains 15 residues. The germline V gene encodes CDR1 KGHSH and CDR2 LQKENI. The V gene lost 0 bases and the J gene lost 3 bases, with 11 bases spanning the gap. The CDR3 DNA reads TGTGCCAGCTCACCACCGAAGGGGCGCGAAGAGACCCAGTACTTC. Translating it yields CASSPPKGREETQYF.

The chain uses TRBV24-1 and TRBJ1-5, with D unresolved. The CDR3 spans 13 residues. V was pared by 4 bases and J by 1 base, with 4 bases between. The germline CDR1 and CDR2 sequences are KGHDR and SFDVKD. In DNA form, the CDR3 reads TGTGCCACCAGTGACTGGAGCAATCAGCCCCAGCATTTT. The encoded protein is CATSDWSNQPQHF.

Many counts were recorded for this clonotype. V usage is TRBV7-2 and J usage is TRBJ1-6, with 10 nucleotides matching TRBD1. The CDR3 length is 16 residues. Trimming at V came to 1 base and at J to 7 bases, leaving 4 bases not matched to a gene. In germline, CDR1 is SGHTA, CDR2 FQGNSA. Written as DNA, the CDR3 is TGTGCCAGCAGCTTAGTGACAGGGGGCCCCAATTCACCCCTCCACTTT. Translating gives CASSLVTGGPNSPLHF.

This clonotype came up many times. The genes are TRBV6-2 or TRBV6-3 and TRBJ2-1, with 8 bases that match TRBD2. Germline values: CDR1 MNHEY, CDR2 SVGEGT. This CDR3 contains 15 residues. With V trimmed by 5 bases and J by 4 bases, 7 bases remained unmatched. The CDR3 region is CASSTPGTRYNEQFF. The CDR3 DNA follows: TGTGCCAGCAGTACCCCCGGGACTAGGTACAATGAGCAGTTCTTC.

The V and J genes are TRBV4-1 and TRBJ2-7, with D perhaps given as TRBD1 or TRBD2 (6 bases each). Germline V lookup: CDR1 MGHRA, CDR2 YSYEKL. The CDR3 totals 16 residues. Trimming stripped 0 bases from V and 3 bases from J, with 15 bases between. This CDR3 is CASSQERGASDYEQYF. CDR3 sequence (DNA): TGCGCCAGCAGCCAAGAAAGGGGGGCGTCCGACTACGAGCAGTACTTC.

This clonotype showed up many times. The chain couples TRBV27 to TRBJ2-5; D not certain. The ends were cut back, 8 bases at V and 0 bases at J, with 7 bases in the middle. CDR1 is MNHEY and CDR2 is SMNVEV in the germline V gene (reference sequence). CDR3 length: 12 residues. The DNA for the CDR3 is TGTGCCAGCGGCCCGTACCAAGAGACCCAGTACTTC. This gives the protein CASGPYQETQYF.

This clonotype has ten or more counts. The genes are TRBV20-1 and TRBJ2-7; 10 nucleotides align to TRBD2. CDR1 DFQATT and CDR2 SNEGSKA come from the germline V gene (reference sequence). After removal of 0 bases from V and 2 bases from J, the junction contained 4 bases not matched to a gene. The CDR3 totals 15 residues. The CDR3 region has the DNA TGCAGTGCTAGAGACCCACTAGCGGGGACCTACGAGCAGTACTTC. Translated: CSARDPLAGTYEQYF.

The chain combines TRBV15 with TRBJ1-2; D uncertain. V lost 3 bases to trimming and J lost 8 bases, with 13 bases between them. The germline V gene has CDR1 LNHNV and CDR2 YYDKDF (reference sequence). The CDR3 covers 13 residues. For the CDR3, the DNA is TGTGCCACCAGCAGGTCTGAATTGGAGGGCTACACCTTC. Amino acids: CATSRSELEGYTF.

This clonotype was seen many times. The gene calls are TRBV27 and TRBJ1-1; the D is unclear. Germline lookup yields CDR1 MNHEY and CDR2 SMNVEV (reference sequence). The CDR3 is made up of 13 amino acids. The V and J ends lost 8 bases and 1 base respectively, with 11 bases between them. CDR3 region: CASVPSGNTEAFF. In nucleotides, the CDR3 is TGTGCCAGCGTACCCTCAGGGAACACTGAAGCTTTCTTT.

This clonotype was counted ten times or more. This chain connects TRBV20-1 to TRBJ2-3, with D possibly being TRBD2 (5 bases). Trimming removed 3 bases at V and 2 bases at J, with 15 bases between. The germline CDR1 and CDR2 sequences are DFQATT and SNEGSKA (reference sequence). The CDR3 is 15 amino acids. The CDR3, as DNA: TGCAGTGCTAGGCGTGGTAGCGACGTCACAGATACGCAGTATTTT. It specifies CSARRGSDVTDTQYF.

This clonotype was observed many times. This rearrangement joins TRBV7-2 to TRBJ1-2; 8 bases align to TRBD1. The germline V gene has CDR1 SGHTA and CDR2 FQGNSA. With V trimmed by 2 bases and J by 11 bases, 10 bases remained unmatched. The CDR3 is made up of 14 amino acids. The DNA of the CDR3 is TGTGCCAGCAGCTTACCCGGGACAGGCCTTGGGTACACCTTC. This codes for CASSLPGTGLGYTF.

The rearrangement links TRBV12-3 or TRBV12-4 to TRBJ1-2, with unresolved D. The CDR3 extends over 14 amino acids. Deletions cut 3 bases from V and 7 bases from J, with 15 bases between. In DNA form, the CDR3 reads TGTGCCAGCAGTTTTTCGGTGTCGTCTCGTGGCTACACCTTC. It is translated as CASSFSVSSRGYTF.

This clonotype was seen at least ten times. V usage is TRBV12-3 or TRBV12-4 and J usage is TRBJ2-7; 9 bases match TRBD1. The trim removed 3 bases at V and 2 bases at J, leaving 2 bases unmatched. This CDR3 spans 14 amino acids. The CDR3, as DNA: TGTGCCAGCAGTTTCTGGGACAGGGCCTACGAGCAGTACTTC. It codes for CASSFWDRAYEQYF.

The CDR3 loop is CATGRGQGNNEQFF. In nucleotides, the CDR3 is TGTGCCACCGGGAGGGGACAGGGGAACAATGAGCAGTTCTTC. The rearrangement uses TRBV5-4 and TRBJ2-1; 10 bases align to TRBD1. J was trimmed by 5 bases and V by 9 bases; bases with no gene match: 8. The CDR3 has 14 residues. Germline loops: CDR1 SGHNT, CDR2 YYREEE (reference sequence).

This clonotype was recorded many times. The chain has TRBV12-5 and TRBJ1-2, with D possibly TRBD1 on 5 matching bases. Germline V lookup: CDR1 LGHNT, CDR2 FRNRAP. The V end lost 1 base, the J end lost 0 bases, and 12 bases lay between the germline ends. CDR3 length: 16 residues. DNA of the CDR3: TGTGCTAGTGGTTTGGCCTCAGGGTCAACTAACTATGGCTACACCTTC. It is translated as CASGLASGSTNYGYTF.